This TCR beta chain was obtained from a study of blood T cell repertoires in COVID-19. Looking at the study overall: Acute and convalescent COVID-19 specimens originated in the United States, Italy and Spain. T cells, B-cell-depleted T cells, or PBMCs provided the cDNA or gDNA that served as material.

Under the authors' procedure: From reference gene primer amplification, estimates of nucleated cell counts were derived. Here immunoSEQ multiplex PCR was the method, and the copy in TCRdb shows in-frame clones only, minus some. V, J and clone size were drawn from that table, and D and trimming were deduced from the DNA. The sample contains about 150,000 clones, around four fifths of which appear only once. Germline V gene sequence: CDR1 SGHRS, CDR2 YFSETQ. Losses at the gene ends were 0 bases for V and 0 bases for J; bases not matched to a gene: 2. CDR3 length: 15 amino acids. The V call is TRBV5-1, the J call TRBJ1-1, with 7 bases matching TRBD1. Specimen: peripheral blood. The origin of this receptor is a woman in her seventies who had recovered from COVID-19. The CDR3 is CASSLGDSLNTEAFF. In DNA, the CDR3 is TGCGCCAGCAGCTTGGGGGACAGCTTGAACACTGAAGCTTTCTTT.